The subject of this entry is one T cell receptor (beta chain). Per the study methods: Cell counts per sample came from amplifying reference gene primers. Profiling relied on immunoSEQ multiplex PCR, and the TCRdb table lists in-frame clones only, not all of them. D and trimming come from the DNA, and the V and J calls and clone size come from that table. The table has around 95,000 clones, 70% to 80% seen once. Germline assignment: CDR1 SGHVS and CDR2 FQNEAQ. The CDR3 loop spans 17 amino acids. Trimming at V came to 5 bases and at J to 2 bases, leaving 7 bases not matched to a gene. The data are from a study of blood T cell repertoires in COVID-19. Study-wide context: Italy, Spain and the United States were the sources of the convalescent and acute COVID-19 samples. PBMCs, B-cell-depleted T cells, or T cells were the source of the cDNA or gDNA that made up the material.

The clonotype was recovered from a woman in her seventies with acute or convalescent COVID-19. The chain is built from TRBV7-8 and TRBJ2-7; 15 bases line up with TRBD2. The sequenced sample was peripheral blood. The CDR3 is CASSPGTSGGFTYEQYF. Written as DNA, the CDR3 is TGTGCCAGCAGCCCCGGGACTAGCGGGGGGTTTACCTACGAGCAGTACTTC.